This is a list of T cell receptor beta chains from one sample in a study of beta chain features in type 1 diabetes. The data were produced by immunoSEQ multiplex PCR, yet TCRdb's version contains in-frame clones alone and is incomplete. Among hundreds of thousands of clones listed, roughly a sixth were seen once. The sequencing sample was made of naive CD4+ T cells from blood. The receptors originated from a woman aged 18-29 years in good health. Both conserved end residues are part of each CDR3. The D gene is left open where the match is weak. Size tells how often a clone was seen (once, few, many) or the class of an expanded clone, and some rows leave it out.

V gene	J gene	D gene	clone size	CDR3 DNA	CDR3 protein
TRBV7-9	TRBJ1-5	.	few	TGTGCCAGCAGCTTAGTAGGGGACGGCAAGGGCCAGCCCCAGCATTTT	CASSLVGDGKGQPQHF
TRBV13	TRBJ2-7	.	.	TGTGCCAGCAGCTTATCGGGATGGGGTAGACTAAACTACGAGCAGTACTTC	CASSLSGWGRLNYEQYF
TRBV7-2	TRBJ2-7	TRBD1	.	TGTGCCAGCAGCTTAGCCTGGGACAGCACCTACGAGCAGTACTTC	CASSLAWDSTYEQYF
TRBV7-9	TRBJ2-1	.	few	TGTGCCAGCAGCTTGACAGGACCTTACAATGAGCAGTTCTTC	CASSLTGPYNEQFF
TRBV29-1	TRBJ1-4	.	.	TGCAGCGTTGGTCGGGGGGTCGGGGAAAAACTGTTTTTT	CSVGRGVGEKLFF
TRBV4-3	TRBJ1-6	.	few	TGCGCCAGCGGCGGGGCTAGGGCAGGACCAAATTCACCCCTCCACTTT	CASGGARAGPNSPLHF
TRBV2	TRBJ2-7	TRBD1	.	TGTGCCAGTCTGCGGGACAGGGCCTACGAGCAGTACTTC	CASLRDRAYEQYF
TRBV28	TRBJ1-2	.	.	TGTGCCAGCAGTTTAGACAGTGACTATGGCTACACCTTC	CASSLDSDYGYTF
TRBV19	TRBJ1-2	TRBD1	.	TGTGCCAGTAATAGTGGGCAGGGGGTCCCTGGCTACACCTTC	CASNSGQGVPGYTF
TRBV6-5	TRBJ1-4	TRBD1	.	TGTGCCAGCAGTTTCGGGACAGGGGCAACTAATGAAAAACTGTTTTTT	CASSFGTGATNEKLFF
TRBV5-1	TRBJ2-1	TRBD2	.	TGCGCCAGCAGCTCAGAACTAGCGGGAGGAAAAAAGTTCTTC	CASSSELAGGKKFF
TRBV2	TRBJ2-3	.	.	TGTGCCAGCAGTCGCCCGTCTCGCACAGATACGCAGTATTTT	CASSRPSRTDTQYF
TRBV5-1	TRBJ2-4	.	.	TGCGCCAGCAGAAGGGAGCCAGCCAAAAACATTCAGTACTTC	CASRREPAKNIQYF
TRBV2	TRBJ2-2	TRBD2	.	TGTGCCAGCAGTGATTTCTCGGGACTACGAAACACCGGGGAGCTGTTTTTT	CASSDFSGLRNTGELFF
TRBV10-3	TRBJ1-2	.	.	TGTGCCATCTCCGATCCCGGGGTGGGCGGCTACACCTTC	CAISDPGVGGYTF
TRBV15	TRBJ2-5	.	.	TGTGCCACCAGCAGATCCACCGTGGAGACCCAGTACTTC	CATSRSTVETQYF
TRBV15	TRBJ1-5	.	few	TGTGCCACCAGCAGGGATAGGGATCAGCCCCAGCATTTT	CATSRDRDQPQHF
TRBV9	TRBJ1-2	.	.	TGTGCCAGCAGCGTTGGGGGGGAAGGATATGGCTACACCTTC	CASSVGGEGYGYTF
TRBV28	TRBJ2-1	.	.	TGTGCCAGCAGTTTCTCATCCGGCAGGGGTGGCGATGAGCAGTTCTTC	CASSFSSGRGGDEQFF
TRBV19	TRBJ1-5	TRBD1	.	TGTGCCAGTAGTATGACAGGGCCGGGGGTTCAGCCCCAGCATTTT	CASSMTGPGVQPQHF
TRBV2	TRBJ2-7	.	few	TGTGCCAGCAAGCGCGTCAGAGCCTACGAGCAGTACTTC	CASKRVRAYEQYF
TRBV20-1	TRBJ2-5	.	few	TGCAGTGCTAGACAAGAGACCCAGTACTTC	CSARQETQYF
TRBV4-3	TRBJ2-3	.	.	TGCGCCAGCAGCCAAGAGGACTACCTATCGGGGGAAATAGGAACAGATACGCAGTATTTT	CASSQEDYLSGEIGTDTQYF
TRBV4-2	TRBJ1-2	TRBD1	few	TGTGCCAGCAGCCCTCCGGGACAGGGAAGGGCTATTGGCTACACCTTC	CASSPPGQGRAIGYTF
TRBV6-5	TRBJ2-7	.	.	TGTGCCAGCAGTTACTCTAGATCCTACGAGCAGTACTTC	CASSYSRSYEQYF
TRBV28	TRBJ2-6	.	few	TGTGCCAGCAGTTTATTGAGTCTAGCCAACGTCCTGACTTTC	CASSLLSLANVLTF
TRBV6-6	TRBJ1-5	.	few	TGTGCCAGCAGTTATCCTCTTCAGCCCCAGCATTTT	CASSYPLQPQHF
TRBV2	TRBJ2-2	.	few	TGTGCCAGCAGGAACACGAACACCGGGGAGCTGTTTTTT	CASRNTNTGELFF
TRBV4-3	TRBJ2-1	.	.	TGCGCCAGCAGCCAAGAAGGACTGACGCCCAATGAGCAGTTCTTC	CASSQEGLTPNEQFF
TRBV14	TRBJ1-1	.	.	TGTGCCAGCAGCCTCCAGGACAGCACTGAAGCTTTCTTT	CASSLQDSTEAFF
TRBV6-5	TRBJ2-1	TRBD2	.	TGTGCCAGCAGTTACTTCGGACTAGGTCGCAATGAGCAGTTCTTC	CASSYFGLGRNEQFF
TRBV27	TRBJ2-5	TRBD2	.	TGTGCCAGCAGTCTCCGAGCGGGAGGGTATCAAGAGACCCAGTACTTC	CASSLRAGGYQETQYF
TRBV20-1	TRBJ2-7	.	few	TGCAGTGCTACTGACTACGAGCAGTACTTC	CSATDYEQYF
TRBV28	TRBJ2-2	.	.	TGTGCCAGCAGTTTAGTTGGGGAGCTGTTTTTT	CASSLVGELFF
TRBV11-1	TRBJ2-1	TRBD2	few	TGTGCCAGCAGCTTCCTCGGCGGGAGCTCCTACAATGAGCAGTTCTTC	CASSFLGGSSYNEQFF
TRBV28	TRBJ2-3	.	.	TGTGCCAGCAGTTACCCAGGAATGCCCTCTAGCACAGATACGCAGTATTTT	CASSYPGMPSSTDTQYF
TRBV29-1	TRBJ1-2	.	.	TGCAGCGTTGTTTCCCCCCGGTTGGGTAGTGGCTACACCTTC	CSVVSPRLGSGYTF
TRBV5-1	TRBJ2-7	.	few	TGCGCCAGCAGCTTGAATTACGAGCAGTACTTC	CASSLNYEQYF
TRBV6-5	TRBJ2-3	.	few	TGTGCCAGCGGCTCCACAGGGACAGATACGCAGTATTTT	CASGSTGTDTQYF
TRBV7-8	TRBJ2-7	.	.	TGTGCCAGCAGCAAGGGGACCTTAGACCCCTACGAGCAGTACTTC	CASSKGTLDPYEQYF
TRBV19	TRBJ2-6	TRBD2	.	TGTGCTTCTCGAAGGGGAGGGTCTGGGGCCAACGTCCTGACTTTC	CASRRGGSGANVLTF
TRBV27	TRBJ2-1	TRBD2	few	TGTGCCAGCAGTTACCCTAGCGGTAGCTCCTACAATGAGCAGTTCTTC	CASSYPSGSSYNEQFF
TRBV28	TRBJ2-1	.	.	TGTGCCAGCAGTACGGTGCGCAATGAGCAGTTCTTC	CASSTVRNEQFF
TRBV2	TRBJ1-2	.	few	TGTGCCAGCAGTGTCGAAGGGCTCCCTCCCTATGGCTACACCTTC	CASSVEGLPPYGYTF
TRBV27	TRBJ2-3	TRBD2	.	TGTGCCAGCAGTCGGCCGGGACTAGCGGGAGCAGGGGGAGATACGCAGTATTTT	CASSRPGLAGAGGDTQYF
TRBV7-2	TRBJ2-3	.	few	TGTGCCAGCAAGTCGGGGCACAGCACAGATACGCAGTATTTT	CASKSGHSTDTQYF
TRBV19	TRBJ2-4	TRBD1	.	TGTGCCAGTAGTATACAAGGACAGGGACTAGCCAAAAACATTCAGTACTTC	CASSIQGQGLAKNIQYF
TRBV10-3	TRBJ2-3	.	.	TGTGCCATCAGCGGCGGCCGCACAGATACGCAGTATTTT	CAISGGRTDTQYF
TRBV7-2	TRBJ2-1	TRBD1	few	TGTGCCAGCAGCTTCCTCCGGACAGGGGAGGGTTATGAGCAGTTCTTC	CASSFLRTGEGYEQFF
TRBV5-1	TRBJ2-1	.	.	TGCGCCAGCAGCTTGGCCCCTAGCGAGGACTACAATGAGCAGTTCTTC	CASSLAPSEDYNEQFF
TRBV18	TRBJ2-1	TRBD2	.	TGTGCCAGCTCACCACACGTTACACTTGCCGGGACTAGCACCAGTTGGGTGTACAATGAGCAGTTCTTC	CASSPHVTLAGTSTSWVYNEQFF
TRBV5-5	TRBJ1-4	.	many	TGTGCCAGCAGCTTGGCAGCCACGGAAAAACTGTTTTTT	CASSLAATEKLFF
TRBV7-3	TRBJ2-1	.	.	TGTGCCAGCAGCTCGGGGACCTACAATGAGCAGTTCTTC	CASSSGTYNEQFF
TRBV27	TRBJ2-6	TRBD1	.	TGTGCCAGCAGTTTATCCTACAGGGGGTCCGGGGCCAACGTCCTGACTTTC	CASSLSYRGSGANVLTF
TRBV4-2	TRBJ2-5	TRBD1	.	TGTGCCAGCAGCCAAGGGGACAGGGACCAAGAGACCCAGTACTTC	CASSQGDRDQETQYF
TRBV7-2	TRBJ2-7	TRBD1	.	TGTGCCAGCAGCCCCCGGCCTCCGGGACAGATTGTCTCCTACGAGCAGTACTTC	CASSPRPPGQIVSYEQYF